This T cell receptor (beta chain) was identified during a study of post-analysis software for immune sequencing data (dated by TCRdb to the mid-2010s). A note on the overall study: The recorded disease courses included relapsing-remitting, secondary progressive and progressive-relapsing multiple sclerosis, and some patients had no subtype annotation. The patient repertoires were set against approximately 10 previously published healthy control repertoires from donors whose ages ranged from about 6 to 26 years. A subset of samples was prepared in parallel using single-end sample barcoding, then pooled and co-amplified after Illumina adapter ligation. Paper-wide results and their limitations: The multiple sclerosis patient group was slightly younger than the control group. Multiple sclerosis patients had significantly lower normalized Chao1 diversity than controls, a result that suggests substantial peripheral T-cell clonal expansion. Strong co-clustering of samples prepared in the same batch was shown by direct clustering with F measure, prompting a batch-effect correction.

This clonotype appeared a single time. There is no known antigen for this receptor. The junction departs from the called germline gene at one end, perhaps through a read error. Library prep was done by PCR. Sequencing used an Illumina HiSeq 2500. To reduce PCR and sequencing biases, unique molecular identifiers were built into the TCR beta cDNA libraries. Per 1 to 10 million input T cells, approximately 500,000 cDNA molecules were obtained, such that each molecule approximated one T cell. Patient libraries were prepared and sequenced with the same protocol used for the earlier healthy control dataset. Within a given batch, samples were prepared together, multiplexed and sequenced on the same HiSeq lane. On the authors' methods: MIGEC was used to process the raw barcoded reads, and molecular identifier groups with only a single read were discarded before consensus assembly and CDR3 extraction. VDJtools was used for post-analysis of the clonotype tables, and diversity was normalized by down-sampling every dataset to the size of the smallest sample. Repertoire overlap clustering matched CDR3 amino acid but not nucleotide sequences to correct batch-related cross-sample contamination. TCRdb took the public reads, trimmed them with fastp at Q25, ran MiXCR for clone calling and kept in-frame beta chains. Rows matching on CDR3 protein sequence are summarized as one entry with the most common DNA and genes. The V and J calls, along with clone size, are taken from TCRdb and not from the paper's own processing. The sample profile shows 350,000 to 450,000 distinct CDR3 sequences; roughly 38% of them were found once. 13% of the sample is taken by the ten largest.

TCR beta repertoires were profiled from peripheral blood of over 10 young patients with multiple sclerosis to demonstrate the VDJtools post-analysis software. The multiple sclerosis patients were children and adolescents between roughly 6 and 17 years of age. The TCR comes from a girl aged 10 to 17 with multiple sclerosis. Sequenced material: blood.

The nucleotide sequence reads TGTGCCAGGAGTTTAGCGGGACACCCCTACGAGCAGTACTTC. Its protein product is CARSLAGHPYEQYF. This sequence uses TRBV12-3 or TRBV12-4 and TRBJ2-7, and 8 junction bases match TRBD2. The CDR3 runs 14 amino acids, cysteine and phenylalanine included. Kept here is only the CDR3 DNA, which spans 42 bases and is read in frame from base 1.